The present T cell receptor beta chain was sequenced within a study of shared clonotypes between healthy human individuals. Profiling relied on immunoSEQ multiplex PCR, and the TCRdb table lists in-frame clones only, not all of them. The table records a few hundred thousand clones, around 81% of them present only once. V was cut by 4 bases and J by 3 bases, with 16 bases left in between. The CDR3 is made up of 15 amino acids. Germline assignment: CDR1 MNHEY and CDR2 SVGAGI. The chain carries TRBV6-5 and TRBJ2-7, with D possibly being TRBD1 or TRBD2 (5 bases each). Sequencing was performed on PBMCs. The sequence derives from a woman between 40 and 55 years old in good health. Some clones in this sample may be carry-over from other donors' samples. The CDR3 loop is CASSLPVGTLYEQYF. The CDR3 DNA reads TGTGCCAGCAGTTTACCCGTGGGGACCCTCTACGAGCAGTACTTC.